Sequencing of this T cell receptor (beta chain) was carried out in a study of human T cells and chemical hapten exposure. Background on the study: Skin of the upper inner arm, about 2 cm by about 2 cm, received 2% DPC for sensitization. Whole-study findings and limits: Controls formed significantly fewer large CDR3 similarity clusters than expanded TCRs did.

TCRdb ran MiXCR on the RACE reads and lists one entry per CDR3 protein. The sample has more than 100,000 distinct CDR3 sequences, over 9% seen once. Time point in this sample: patch test 3, about 24 weeks after DPC sensitization. Treatment indicated: therapeutic diphenylcyclopropenone sensitization with weekly scalp DPC. The CDR3 extends over 13 amino acids. From germline, CDR1 is SGHRS and CDR2 YFSETQ. V lost 0 bases to trimming and J lost 8 bases, with 9 bases between them. Turning to this clonotype: Antigen: not known.

The clonotype comes from a woman between 50 and 59 years old with alopecia areata. Some clones in this sample may be carry-over from other donors' samples. The sample here was whole blood, taken in connection with sensitization to the hapten diphenylcyclopropenone (DPC). The V gene is TRBV5-1, the J gene TRBJ2-1; D uncertain. The CDR3 loop is CASSLALDHEQFF. The CDR3 DNA reads as TGCGCCAGCAGCTTGGCCTTAGACCATGAGCAGTTCTTC.